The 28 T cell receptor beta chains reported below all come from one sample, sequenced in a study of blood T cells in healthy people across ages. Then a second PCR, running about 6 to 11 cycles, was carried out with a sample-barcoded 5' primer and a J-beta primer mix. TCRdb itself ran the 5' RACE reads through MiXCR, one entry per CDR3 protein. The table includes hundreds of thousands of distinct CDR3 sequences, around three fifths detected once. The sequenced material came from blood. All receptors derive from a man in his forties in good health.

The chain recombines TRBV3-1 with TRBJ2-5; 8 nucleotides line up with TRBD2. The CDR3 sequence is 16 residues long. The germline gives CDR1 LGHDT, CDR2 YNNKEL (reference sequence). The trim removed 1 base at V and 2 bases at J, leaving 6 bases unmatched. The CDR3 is CASSQGGGGKQETQYF. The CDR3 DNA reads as TGTGCCAGCAGCCAAGGGGGCGGGGGGAAACAAGAGACCCAGTACTTC.

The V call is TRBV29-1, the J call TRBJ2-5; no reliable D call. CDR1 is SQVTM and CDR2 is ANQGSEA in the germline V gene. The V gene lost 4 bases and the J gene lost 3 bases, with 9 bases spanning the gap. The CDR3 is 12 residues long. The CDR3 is CSVGAVKETQYF. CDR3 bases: TGCAGCGTTGGGGCAGTTAAAGAGACCCAGTACTTC.

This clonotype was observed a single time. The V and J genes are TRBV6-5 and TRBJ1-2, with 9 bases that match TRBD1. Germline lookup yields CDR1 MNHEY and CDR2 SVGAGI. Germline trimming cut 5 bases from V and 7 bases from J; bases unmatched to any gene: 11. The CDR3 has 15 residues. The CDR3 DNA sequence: TGTGCCAGCAGTCGAGAGACAGGGGGAGTGAGTGGCTACACCTTC. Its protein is CASSRETGGVSGYTF.

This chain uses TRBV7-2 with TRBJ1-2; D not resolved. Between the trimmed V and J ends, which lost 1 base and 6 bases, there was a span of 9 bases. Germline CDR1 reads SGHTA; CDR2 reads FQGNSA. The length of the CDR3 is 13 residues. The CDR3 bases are TGTGCCAGCAGCTTAGTGGTGGCGGATGGCTACACCTTC. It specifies CASSLVVADGYTF.

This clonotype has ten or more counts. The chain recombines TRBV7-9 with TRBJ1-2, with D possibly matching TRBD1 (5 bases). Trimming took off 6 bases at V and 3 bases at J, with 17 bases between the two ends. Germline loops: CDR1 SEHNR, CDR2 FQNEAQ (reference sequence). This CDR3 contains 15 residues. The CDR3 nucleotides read TGTGCCAGCAGGGGGGACGGATATAAAGACTATGGCTACACCTTC. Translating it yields CASRGDGYKDYGYTF.

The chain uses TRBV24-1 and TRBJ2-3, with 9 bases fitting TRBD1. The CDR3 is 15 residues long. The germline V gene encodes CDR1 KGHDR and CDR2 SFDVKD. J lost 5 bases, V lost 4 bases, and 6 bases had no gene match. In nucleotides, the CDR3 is TGTGCCACCAGTGACGCGACAGGGGGTATAGATACGCAGTATTTT. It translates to CATSDATGGIDTQYF.

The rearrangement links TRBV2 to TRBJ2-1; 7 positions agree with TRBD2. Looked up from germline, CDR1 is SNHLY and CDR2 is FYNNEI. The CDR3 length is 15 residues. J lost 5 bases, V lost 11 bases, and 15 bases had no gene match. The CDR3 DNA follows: TGTGCCTCAAGACGCGGGAGCGGGATCGACAATGAGCAGTTCTTC. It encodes CASRRGSGIDNEQFF. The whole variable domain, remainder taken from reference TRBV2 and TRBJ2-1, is EPEVTQTPSHQVTQMGQEVILRCVPISNHLYFYWYRQILGQKVEFLVSFYNNEISEKSEIFDDQFSVERPDGSNFTLKIRSTKLEDSAMYFCASRRGSGIDNEQFFGPGTRLTVL.

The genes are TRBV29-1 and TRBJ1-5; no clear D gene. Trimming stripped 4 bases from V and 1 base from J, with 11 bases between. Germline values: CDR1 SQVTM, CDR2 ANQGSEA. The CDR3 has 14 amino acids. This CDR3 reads CSVVGPDSNQPQHF. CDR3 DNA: TGCAGCGTTGTAGGTCCGGACAGCAATCAGCCCCAGCATTTT.

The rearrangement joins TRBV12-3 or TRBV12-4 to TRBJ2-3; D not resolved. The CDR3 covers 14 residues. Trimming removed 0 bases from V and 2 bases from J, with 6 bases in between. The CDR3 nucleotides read TGTGCCAGCAGTTTAGCGTGGGACACAGATACGCAGTATTTT. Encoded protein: CASSLAWDTDTQYF.

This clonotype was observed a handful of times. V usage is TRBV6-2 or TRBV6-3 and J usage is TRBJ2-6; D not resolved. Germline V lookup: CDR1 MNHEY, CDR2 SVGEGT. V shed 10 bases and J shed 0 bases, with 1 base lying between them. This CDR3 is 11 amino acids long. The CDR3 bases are TGTGCCACCTCTGGGGCCAACGTCCTGACTTTC. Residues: CATSGANVLTF.

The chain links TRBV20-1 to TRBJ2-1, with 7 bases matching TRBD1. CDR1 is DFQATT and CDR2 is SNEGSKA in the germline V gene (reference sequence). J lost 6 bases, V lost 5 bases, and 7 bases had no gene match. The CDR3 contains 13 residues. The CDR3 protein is CSAETGKVNEQFF. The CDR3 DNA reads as TGCAGTGCTGAGACAGGGAAGGTCAATGAGCAGTTCTTC.

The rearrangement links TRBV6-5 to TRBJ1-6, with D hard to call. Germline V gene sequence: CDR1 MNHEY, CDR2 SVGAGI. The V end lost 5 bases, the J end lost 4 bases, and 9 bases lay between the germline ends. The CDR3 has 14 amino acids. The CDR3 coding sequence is TGTGCCAGCAGTGGCCAAATATATAATTCACCCCTCCACTTT. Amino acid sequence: CASSGQIYNSPLHF.

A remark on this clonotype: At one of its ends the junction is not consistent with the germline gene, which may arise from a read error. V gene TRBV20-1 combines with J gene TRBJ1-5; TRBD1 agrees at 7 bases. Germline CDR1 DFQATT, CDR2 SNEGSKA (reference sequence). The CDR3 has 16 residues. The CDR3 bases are TGCAGTACTAGAGGATTACAGGGGTGGGGCAATCAGCCCCAGCATTTT. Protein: CSTRGLQGWGNQPQHF.

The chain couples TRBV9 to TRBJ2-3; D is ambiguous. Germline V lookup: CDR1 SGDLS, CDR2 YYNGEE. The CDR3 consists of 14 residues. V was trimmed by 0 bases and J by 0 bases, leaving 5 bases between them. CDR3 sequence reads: CASSVDVSTDTQYF. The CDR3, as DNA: TGTGCCAGCAGCGTAGACGTCAGCACAGATACGCAGTATTTT.

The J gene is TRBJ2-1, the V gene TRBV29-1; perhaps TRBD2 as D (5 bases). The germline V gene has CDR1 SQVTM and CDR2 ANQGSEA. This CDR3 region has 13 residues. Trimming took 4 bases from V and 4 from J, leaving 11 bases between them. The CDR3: CSVVSGFYNEQFF. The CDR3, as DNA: TGCAGCGTTGTTTCGGGGTTTTACAATGAGCAGTTCTTC.

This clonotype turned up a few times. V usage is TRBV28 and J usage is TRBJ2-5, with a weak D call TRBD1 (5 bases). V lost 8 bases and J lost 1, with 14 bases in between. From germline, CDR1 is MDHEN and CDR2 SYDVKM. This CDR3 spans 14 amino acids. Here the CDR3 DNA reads TGTGCCAGCCGAAAAGGGCAGGGCCAAGAGACCCAGTACTTC. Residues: CASRKGQGQETQYF.

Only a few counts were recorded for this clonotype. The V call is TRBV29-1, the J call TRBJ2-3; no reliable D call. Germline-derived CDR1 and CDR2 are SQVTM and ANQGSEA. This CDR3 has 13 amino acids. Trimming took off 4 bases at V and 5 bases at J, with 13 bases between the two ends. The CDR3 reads CSVGFLAGDTQYF. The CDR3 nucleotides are TGCAGCGTTGGGTTCTTGGCCGGAGATACGCAGTATTTT.

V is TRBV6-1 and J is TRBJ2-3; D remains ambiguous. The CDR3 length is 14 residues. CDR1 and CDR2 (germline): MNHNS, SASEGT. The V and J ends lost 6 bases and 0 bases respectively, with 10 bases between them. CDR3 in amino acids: CASSPPGSTDTQYF. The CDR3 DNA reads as TGTGCCAGCAGCCCACCAGGTAGCACAGATACGCAGTATTTT.

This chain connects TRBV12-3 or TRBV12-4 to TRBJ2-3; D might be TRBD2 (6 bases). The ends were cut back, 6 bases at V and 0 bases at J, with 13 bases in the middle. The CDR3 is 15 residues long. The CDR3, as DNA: TGTGCCAGCAGGTGGACGGGACTGAGCACAGATACGCAGTATTTT. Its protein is CASRWTGLSTDTQYF.

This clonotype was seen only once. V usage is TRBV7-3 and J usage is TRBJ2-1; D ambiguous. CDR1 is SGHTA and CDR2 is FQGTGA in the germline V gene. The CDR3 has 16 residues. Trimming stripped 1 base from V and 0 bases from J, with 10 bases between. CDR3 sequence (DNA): TGTGCCAGCAGCTTAATGGGTCTTAGCTCCTACAATGAGCAGTTCTTC. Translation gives CASSLMGLSSYNEQFF.

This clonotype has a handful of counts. In DNA form, the CDR3 reads TGCAGCGTCGGCAGGGGTAGCTCTGGGGCCAACGTCCTGACTTTC. Translated: CSVGRGSSGANVLTF. V usage is TRBV29-1 and J usage is TRBJ2-6; tentatively, D is TRBD1 (6 bases). CDR3 length equals 15 residues. V shed 6 bases and J shed 0 bases, with 12 bases lying between them. From germline, CDR1 is SQVTM and CDR2 ANQGSEA.

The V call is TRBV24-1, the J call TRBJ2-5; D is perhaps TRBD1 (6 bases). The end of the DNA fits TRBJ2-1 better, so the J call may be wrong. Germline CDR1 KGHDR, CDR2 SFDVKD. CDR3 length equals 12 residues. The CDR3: CATQGTQETQFF. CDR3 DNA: TGTGCCACACAGGGTACTCAAGAGACCCAGTTCTTC.

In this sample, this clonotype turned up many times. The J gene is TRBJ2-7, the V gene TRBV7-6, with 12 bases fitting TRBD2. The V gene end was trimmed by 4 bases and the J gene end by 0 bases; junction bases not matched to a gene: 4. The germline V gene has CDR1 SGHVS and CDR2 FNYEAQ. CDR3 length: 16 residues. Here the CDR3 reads CASSYGLAGTSYEQYF. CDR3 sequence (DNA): TGTGCCAGCAGCTATGGACTAGCGGGGACCTCCTACGAGCAGTACTTC.

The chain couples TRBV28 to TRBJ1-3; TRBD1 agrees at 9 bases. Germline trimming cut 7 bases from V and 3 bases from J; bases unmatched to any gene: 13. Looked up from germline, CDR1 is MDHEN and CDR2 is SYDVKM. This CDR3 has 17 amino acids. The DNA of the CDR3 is TGTGCCAGCACCAACACTACAGGGGGCAAGGATGGAAACACCATATATTTT. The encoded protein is CASTNTTGGKDGNTIYF.

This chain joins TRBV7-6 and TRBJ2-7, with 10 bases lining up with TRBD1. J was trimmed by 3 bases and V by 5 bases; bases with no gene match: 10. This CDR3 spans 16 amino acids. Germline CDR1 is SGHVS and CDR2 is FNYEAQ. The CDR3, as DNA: TGTGCCAGCAGCCCTCAGGGACAGGGGACGAACTACGAGCAGTACTTC. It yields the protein CASSPQGQGTNYEQYF.

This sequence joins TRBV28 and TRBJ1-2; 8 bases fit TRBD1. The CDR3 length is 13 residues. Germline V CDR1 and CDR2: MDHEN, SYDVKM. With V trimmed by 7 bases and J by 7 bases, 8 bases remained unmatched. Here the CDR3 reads CASKTAGGSGYTF. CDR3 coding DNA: TGTGCCAGCAAAACGGCAGGGGGCAGTGGCTACACCTTC.

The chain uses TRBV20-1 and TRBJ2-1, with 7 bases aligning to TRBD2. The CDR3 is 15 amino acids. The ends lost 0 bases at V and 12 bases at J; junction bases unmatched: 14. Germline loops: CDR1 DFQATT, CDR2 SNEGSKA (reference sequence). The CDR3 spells CSARDGRLADHRQFF. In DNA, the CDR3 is TGCAGTGCTAGAGATGGCCGGCTAGCGGACCACCGGCAGTTCTTC.

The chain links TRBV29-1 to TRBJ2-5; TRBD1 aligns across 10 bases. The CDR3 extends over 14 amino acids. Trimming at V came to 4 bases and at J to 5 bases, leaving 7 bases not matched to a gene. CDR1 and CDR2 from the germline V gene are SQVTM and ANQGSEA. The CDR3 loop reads CSVGQGARWETQYF. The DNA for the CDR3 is TGCAGCGTTGGACAGGGGGCGAGATGGGAGACCCAGTACTTC.